This is a list of T cell receptor beta chains from one sample in a study of radiation and T cells in renal cell carcinoma. Clones were sequenced by immunoSEQ multiplex PCR, and TCRdb holds only the in-frame ones, with some missing. The sample gives about 78,000 clones, around 89% of which show up once; about 6% is in the top ten. This material consisted of blood, taken from a patient whose treatment included radiotherapy and nephrectomy. These receptors were taken from an older woman with renal cell carcinoma. The CDR3 runs from the conserved cysteine through the conserved F or W. The order of the fields is V gene, CDR3 length, clone size, J gene, D gene, CDR3 DNA, CDR3 protein. D genes are given only for firm matches. Clone sizes are given selectively: once, few, many, or a class where the clone is expanded.

>TRBV5-4|15|.|TRBJ2-4|.
TGTGCCAGCAGCTTTCAGGGCGAGGCCAAAAACATTCAGTACTTC
CASSFQGEAKNIQYF
>TRBV7-2|15|once|TRBJ1-2|.
TGTGCCAGCAGCTTAGCAGGGATTATAAACTATGGCTACACCTTC
CASSLAGIINYGYTF
>TRBV19|12|.|TRBJ1-5|.
TGTGCCAGTGGTAGGGGTAATCAGCCCCAGCATTTT
CASGRGNQPQHF
>TRBV6-6|15|.|TRBJ2-7|TRBD2
TGTGCCAGCAGTTACGAAGCGGGGCCTCCCTACGAGCAGTACTTC
CASSYEAGPPYEQYF
>TRBV19|15|.|TRBJ2-7|.
TGTGCCAGTAGTTCCCGCAGGGACTCCGTTTACGAGCAGTACTTC
CASSSRRDSVYEQYF
>TRBV9|18|once|TRBJ2-3|.
TGTGCCAGCAGCGCCCTAGGGGGAACGGACATAAGCACAGATACGCAGTATTTT
CASSALGGTDISTDTQYF
>TRBV7-8|16|.|TRBJ2-2|TRBD1
TGTGCCAGCAGGAAGCCCGGGACAGCTAACACCGGGGAGCTGTTTTTT
CASRKPGTANTGELFF
>TRBV19|15|.|TRBJ1-2|TRBD1
TGTGCCAGTAGTATACCGGGACAGGGGAACTATGGCTACACCTTC
CASSIPGQGNYGYTF
>TRBV11-3|14|.|TRBJ2-5|.
TGTGCCAGCAGCTTAGGTGGGGTCCAAGAGACCCAGTACTTC
CASSLGGVQETQYF
>TRBV9|13|.|TRBJ2-6|.
TGTGCCAGCAGCGTTTATGAGGCCAACGTCCTGACTTTC
CASSVYEANVLTF
>TRBV9|15|.|TRBJ1-3|.
TGTGCCAGCAGCGTAGACACAGTAGATGGAAACACCATATATTTT
CASSVDTVDGNTIYF
>TRBV7-8|17|.|TRBJ1-3|.
TGTGCCAGCAGCTCAGAAACCCGGGTTTTCTCTGGAAACACCATATATTTT
CASSSETRVFSGNTIYF
>TRBV28|12|.|TRBJ1-2|.
TGTGCCAGCAGCTCCAGGTGGGATGGCTACACCTTC
CASSSRWDGYTF
>TRBV7-6|14|.|TRBJ2-3|.
TGTGCCAGCAGCTTAGCAACTAGCACAGATACGCAGTATTTT
CASSLATSTDTQYF
>TRBV11-3|14|.|TRBJ2-3|.
TGTGCCAGCAGAATGAGTGGGCCCGGAGATACGCAGTATTTT
CASRMSGPGDTQYF
>TRBV5-5|15|.|TRBJ2-1|TRBD1
TGTGCCAGCAGCGGACAGGGGGCGCGCGTTGATGAGCAGTTCTTC
CASSGQGARVDEQFF
>TRBV4-3|16|.|TRBJ2-5|TRBD2
TGCGCCAGCAGCCAACTGCGGGGGGGCCTACAAGAGACCCAGTACTTC
CASSQLRGGLQETQYF
>TRBV4-3|16|once|TRBJ2-5|TRBD2
TGCGCCAGCAGCCAGCAAGGGACTAGCGGGGGAGAGACCCAGTACTTC
CASSQQGTSGGETQYF
>TRBV5-8|15|.|TRBJ2-3|.
TGTGCCAGCAGCTTGGGCACAGGTTGGGCAGATACGCAGTATTTT
CASSLGTGWADTQYF
>TRBV7-6|14|.|TRBJ2-7|.
TGTGCCAGCAGCTTAAAAACGACGGATAGTGAGCAGTACTTC
CASSLKTTDSEQYF
>TRBV7-2|14|.|TRBJ1-1|TRBD1
TGTGCCAGCAGCTTTAACAGGGGAGGTACTGAAGCTTTCTTT
CASSFNRGGTEAFF
>TRBV2|13|few|TRBJ2-2|.
TGTGCCAGCGGGCAGTTGATCACCGGGGAGCTGTTTTTT
CASGQLITGELFF
>TRBV7-6|18|.|TRBJ1-4|TRBD1
TGTGCCAGCAGCTCAAGATTCCGTACGACAGGGGTTCGGGAAAAACTGTTTTTT
CASSSRFRTTGVREKLFF
>TRBV6-1|14|once|TRBJ2-3|TRBD2
TGTGCCAGCAGTGGAGCGGGGGGCCGAGATACGCAGTATTTT
CASSGAGGRDTQYF
>TRBV30|16|.|TRBJ2-2|TRBD2
TGTGCCTGGAGTCGATATTTAGCGGGGCCCACCGGGGAGCTGTTTTTT
CAWSRYLAGPTGELFF
>TRBV19|15|.|TRBJ1-4|.
TGTGCCAGTAGAACACCAGTGGTAGGAGGTGAAAAACTGTTTTTT
CASRTPVVGGEKLFF
>TRBV5-6|17|.|TRBJ2-6|.
TGTGCCAGCAGCTTGGCCAAAATAGGGCGCGGGGCCAACGTCCTGACTTTC
CASSLAKIGRGANVLTF
>TRBV5-1|15|.|TRBJ2-1|TRBD2
TGCGCCAGCAGCTCTAGCGGGGGGTCCTACAATGAGCAGTTCTTC
CASSSSGGSYNEQFF
>TRBV6-5|13|.|TRBJ1-1|TRBD1
TGTGCCACCTCAGGGACAGAGAACACTGAAGCTTTCTTT
CATSGTENTEAFF
>TRBV4-3|15|.|TRBJ1-5|.
TGCGCCAGCAGCCCTAGGGCCTGGGGCAATCAGCCCCAGCATTTT
CASSPRAWGNQPQHF
>TRBV7-2|14|.|TRBJ2-7|.
TGTGCCAGCAGCTTACAGACAGAGGGGTACGAGCAGTACTTC
CASSLQTEGYEQYF
>TRBV27|13|.|TRBJ1-5|TRBD1
TGTGCCAGCGGGGGACAGAGCAATCAGCCCCAGCATTTT
CASGGQSNQPQHF
>TRBV5-1|14|.|TRBJ1-3|TRBD1
TGCGCCAGCAGGATACAGGGGGCTGGAAACACCATATATTTT
CASRIQGAGNTIYF
>TRBV27|15|once|TRBJ1-1|TRBD1
TGTGCCAGCAGGCGACGACAGGGCCTGAACACTGAAGCTTTCTTT
CASRRRQGLNTEAFF
>TRBV28|15|.|TRBJ2-5|TRBD1
TGTGCCAGCAGTCCGACAGGGTGGGGTATGGAGACCCAGTACTTC
CASSPTGWGMETQYF
>TRBV6-6|12|few|TRBJ2-7|TRBD1
TGTGCCAGCTCCCAGGGGGCCTACGAGCAGTACTTC
CASSQGAYEQYF
>TRBV7-2|12|.|TRBJ2-5|.
TGTGCCAGCAGCTCTCGTCGGGAGACCCAGTACTTC
CASSSRRETQYF
>TRBV10-2|13|.|TRBJ1-5|.
TGCGCCAGCAGTGATTGGGGAAATCAGCCCCAGCATTTT
CASSDWGNQPQHF
>TRBV19|16|few|TRBJ2-4|TRBD1
TGTGCCAGTAGTCCAGGGACAGGGGTGGCCAAAAACATTCAGTACTTC
CASSPGTGVAKNIQYF
>TRBV2|14|.|TRBJ1-2|TRBD1
TGTGCCAGCAGAGTCCGACAGGGGGCGAGAGGCTACACCTTC
CASRVRQGARGYTF
>TRBV6-1|14|.|TRBJ2-5|TRBD2
TGTGCCAGCAGTCAAAGCGGGGCGCGAGAGACCCAGTACTTC
CASSQSGARETQYF
>TRBV7-3|14|.|TRBJ2-1|.
TGTGCCAGCAGCTTATACGGCCCGGAGAATGAGCAGTTCTTC
CASSLYGPENEQFF
>TRBV27|15|few|TRBJ1-5|.
TGTGCCAGCAGTACCCGACAGACTAGCAATCAGCCCCAGCATTTT
CASSTRQTSNQPQHF
>TRBV19|13|.|TRBJ2-3|.
TGTGCCAGTAGTATCGGGTCCACAGATACGCAGTATTTT
CASSIGSTDTQYF
>TRBV4-1|18|.|TRBJ2-2|TRBD1
TGCGCCAGCAGCCAAGATTCCTCCAGGGCAGGGGGCATGGGGGAGCTGTTTTTT
CASSQDSSRAGGMGELFF
>TRBV28|15|.|TRBJ2-3|TRBD2
TGTGCCAGCAGTTATAGAGCGGGATCCACAGATACGCAGTATTTT
CASSYRAGSTDTQYF
>TRBV19|15|.|TRBJ1-2|TRBD1
TGTGCCAGTAGACACGAGCGGGACAGGGCAGGTGGCTACACCTTC
CASRHERDRAGGYTF
>TRBV7-9|13|.|TRBJ1-3|.
TGTGCCAGCAGCTTATCCTCCGGAAACACCATATATTTT
CASSLSSGNTIYF